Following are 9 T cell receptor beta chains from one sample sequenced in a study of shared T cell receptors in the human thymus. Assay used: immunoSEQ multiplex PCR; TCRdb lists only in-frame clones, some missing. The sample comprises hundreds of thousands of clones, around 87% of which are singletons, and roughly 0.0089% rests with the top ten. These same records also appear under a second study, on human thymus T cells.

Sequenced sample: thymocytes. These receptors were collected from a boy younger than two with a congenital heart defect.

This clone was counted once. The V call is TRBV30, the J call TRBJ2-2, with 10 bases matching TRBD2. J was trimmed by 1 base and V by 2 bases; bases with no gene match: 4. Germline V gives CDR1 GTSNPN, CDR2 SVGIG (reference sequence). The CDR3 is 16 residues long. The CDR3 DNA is TGTGCCTGGAGTCCTAGCGGGGGCCTGAACACCGGGGAGCTGTTTTTT. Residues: CAWSPSGGLNTGELFF.

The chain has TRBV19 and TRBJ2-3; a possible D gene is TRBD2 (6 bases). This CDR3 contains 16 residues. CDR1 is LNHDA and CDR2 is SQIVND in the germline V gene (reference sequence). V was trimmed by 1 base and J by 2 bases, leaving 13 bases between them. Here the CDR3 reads CASSIVPTRYTDTQYF. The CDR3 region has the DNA TGTGCCAGTAGTATAGTCCCGACTAGGTACACAGATACGCAGTATTTT.

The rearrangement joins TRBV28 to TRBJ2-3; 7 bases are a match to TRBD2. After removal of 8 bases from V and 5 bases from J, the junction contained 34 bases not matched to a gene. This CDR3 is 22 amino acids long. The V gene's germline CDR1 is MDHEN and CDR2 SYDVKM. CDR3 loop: CASHPDPQGLAVALMGVDTQYF. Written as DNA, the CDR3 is TGTGCCAGCCATCCCGATCCTCAAGGTCTAGCGGTCGCCTTAATGGGGGTAGATACGCAGTATTTT. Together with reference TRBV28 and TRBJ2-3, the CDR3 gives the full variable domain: DVKVTQSSRYLVKRTGEKVFLECVQDMDHENMFWYRQDPGLGLRLIYFSYDVKMKEKGDIPEGYSVSREKKERFSLILESASTNQTSMYLCASHPDPQGLAVALMGVDTQYFGPGTRLTVL.

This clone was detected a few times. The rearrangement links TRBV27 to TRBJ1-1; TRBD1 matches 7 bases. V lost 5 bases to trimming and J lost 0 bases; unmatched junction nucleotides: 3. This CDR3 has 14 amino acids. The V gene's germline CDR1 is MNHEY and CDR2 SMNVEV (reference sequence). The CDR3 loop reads CASSGGGLNTEAFF. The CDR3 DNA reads TGTGCCAGCAGTGGAGGGGGCTTGAACACTGAAGCTTTCTTT.

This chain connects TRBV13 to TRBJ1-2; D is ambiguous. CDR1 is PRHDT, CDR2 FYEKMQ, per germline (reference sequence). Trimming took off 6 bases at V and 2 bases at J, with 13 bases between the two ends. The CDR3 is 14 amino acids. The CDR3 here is CASRPITGNYGYTF. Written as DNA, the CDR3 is TGTGCCAGCAGACCTATTACGGGGAACTATGGCTACACCTTC.

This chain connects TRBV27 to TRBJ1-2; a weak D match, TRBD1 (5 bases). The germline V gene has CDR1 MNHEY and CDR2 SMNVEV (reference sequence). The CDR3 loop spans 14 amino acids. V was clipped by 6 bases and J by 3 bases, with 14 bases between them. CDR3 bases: TGTGCCAGCAGAGGAATCGGGGGAGACTATGGCTACACCTTC. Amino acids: CASRGIGGDYGYTF.

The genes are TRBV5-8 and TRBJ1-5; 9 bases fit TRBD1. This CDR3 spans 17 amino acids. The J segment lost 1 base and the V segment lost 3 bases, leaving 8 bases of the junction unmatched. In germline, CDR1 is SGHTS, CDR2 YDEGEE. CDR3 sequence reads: CASSSLRGQGSNQPQHF. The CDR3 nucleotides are TGTGCCAGCAGCTCCCTACGGGGACAGGGAAGCAATCAGCCCCAGCATTTT. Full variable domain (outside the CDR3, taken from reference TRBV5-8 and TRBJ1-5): EAGVTQSPTHLIKTRGQQATLRCSPISGHTSVYWYQQALGLGLQFLLWYDEGEERNRGNFPPRFSGRQFPNYSSELNVNALELEDSALYLCASSSLRGQGSNQPQHFGDGTRLSIL.

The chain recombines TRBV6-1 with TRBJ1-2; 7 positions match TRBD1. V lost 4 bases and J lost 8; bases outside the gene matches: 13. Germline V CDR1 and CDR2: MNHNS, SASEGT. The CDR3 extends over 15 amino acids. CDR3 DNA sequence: TGTGCCAGCAGTGTAGACAGGGCTTGCGAGAACGGCTACACCTTC. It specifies CASSVDRACENGYTF.

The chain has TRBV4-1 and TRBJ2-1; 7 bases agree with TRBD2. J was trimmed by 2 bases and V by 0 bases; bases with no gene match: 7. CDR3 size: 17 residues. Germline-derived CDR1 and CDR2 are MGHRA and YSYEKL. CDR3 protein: CASSQDSWGRAYNEQFF. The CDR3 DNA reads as TGCGCCAGCAGCCAAGATTCTTGGGGGAGGGCCTACAATGAGCAGTTCTTC.